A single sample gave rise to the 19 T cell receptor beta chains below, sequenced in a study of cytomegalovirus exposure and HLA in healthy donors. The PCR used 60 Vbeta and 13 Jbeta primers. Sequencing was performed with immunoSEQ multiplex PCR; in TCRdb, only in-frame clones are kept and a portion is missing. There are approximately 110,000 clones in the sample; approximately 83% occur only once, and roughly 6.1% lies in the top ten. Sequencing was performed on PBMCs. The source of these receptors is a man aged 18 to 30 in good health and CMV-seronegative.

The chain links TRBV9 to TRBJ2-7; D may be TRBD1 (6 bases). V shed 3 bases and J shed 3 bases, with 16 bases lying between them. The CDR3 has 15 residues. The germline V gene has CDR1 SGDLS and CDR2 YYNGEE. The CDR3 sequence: CASSEAPTGVYEQYF. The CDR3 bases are TGTGCCAGCAGCGAGGCCCCGACAGGAGTCTACGAGCAGTACTTC.

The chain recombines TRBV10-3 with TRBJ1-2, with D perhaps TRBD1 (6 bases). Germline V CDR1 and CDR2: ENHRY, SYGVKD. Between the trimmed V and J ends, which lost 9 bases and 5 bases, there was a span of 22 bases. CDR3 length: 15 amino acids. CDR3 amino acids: CAITQDSGALYGYTF. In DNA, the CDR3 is TGTGCCATAACCCAGGATTCAGGGGCCCTATATGGCTACACCTTC.

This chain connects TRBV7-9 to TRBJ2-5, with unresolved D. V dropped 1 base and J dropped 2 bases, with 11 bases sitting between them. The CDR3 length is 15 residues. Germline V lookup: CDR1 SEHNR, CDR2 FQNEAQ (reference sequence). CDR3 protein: CASSLVGSTQETQYF. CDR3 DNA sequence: TGTGCCAGCAGCTTAGTTGGCTCGACTCAAGAGACCCAGTACTTC.

The CDR3: CASSEEGYTEAFF. The CDR3 coding sequence is TGCGCCAGCAGTGAGGAGGGCTACACTGAAGCTTTCTTT. This rearrangement joins TRBV10-2 to TRBJ1-1; D ambiguous. Germline CDR1 reads WSHSY; CDR2 reads SAAADI. The V gene lost 2 bases and the J gene lost 3 bases, with 7 bases spanning the gap. CDR3 length: 13 amino acids.

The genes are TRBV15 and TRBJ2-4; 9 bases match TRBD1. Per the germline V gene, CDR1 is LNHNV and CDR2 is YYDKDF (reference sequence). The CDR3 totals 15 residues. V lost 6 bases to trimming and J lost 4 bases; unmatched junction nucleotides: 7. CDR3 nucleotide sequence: TGTGCCACCAGAATAGACAGGGGGGCTAAAAACATTCAGTACTTC. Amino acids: CATRIDRGAKNIQYF.

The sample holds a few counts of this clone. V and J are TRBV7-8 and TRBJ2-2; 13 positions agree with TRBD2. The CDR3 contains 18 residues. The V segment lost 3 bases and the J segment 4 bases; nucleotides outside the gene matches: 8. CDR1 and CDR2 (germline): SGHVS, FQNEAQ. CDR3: CASSLVLAGGPGTGELFF. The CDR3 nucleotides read TGTGCCAGCAGCTTGGTACTAGCGGGAGGGCCGGGCACCGGGGAGCTGTTTTTT.

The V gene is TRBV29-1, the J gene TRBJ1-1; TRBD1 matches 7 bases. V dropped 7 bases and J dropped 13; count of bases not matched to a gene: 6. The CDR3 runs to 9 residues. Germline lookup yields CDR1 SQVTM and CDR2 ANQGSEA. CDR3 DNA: TGCAGCGCAGGGGGTGAGGATTTCTTT. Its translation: CSAGGEDFF. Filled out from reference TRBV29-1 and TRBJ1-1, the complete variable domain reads SAVISQKPSRDICQRGTSLTIQCQVDSQVTMMFWYRQQPGQSLTLIATANQGSEATYESGFVIDKFPISRPNLTFSTLTVSNMSPEDSSIYLCSAGGEDFFGQGTRLTVV.

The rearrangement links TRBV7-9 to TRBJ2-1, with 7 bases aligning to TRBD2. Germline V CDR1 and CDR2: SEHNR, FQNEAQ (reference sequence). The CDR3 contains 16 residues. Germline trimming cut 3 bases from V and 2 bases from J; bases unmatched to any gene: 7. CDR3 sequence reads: CASSLMRLAAYNEQFF. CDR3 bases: TGTGCCAGCAGCTTGATGAGACTAGCAGCCTACAATGAGCAGTTCTTC.

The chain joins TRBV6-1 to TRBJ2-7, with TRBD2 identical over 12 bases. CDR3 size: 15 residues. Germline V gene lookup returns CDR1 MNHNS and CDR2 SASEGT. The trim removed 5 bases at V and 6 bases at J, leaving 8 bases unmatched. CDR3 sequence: CASSPQTSGRGEQYF. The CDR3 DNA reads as TGTGCCAGCAGTCCTCAGACTAGCGGGAGAGGCGAGCAGTACTTC.

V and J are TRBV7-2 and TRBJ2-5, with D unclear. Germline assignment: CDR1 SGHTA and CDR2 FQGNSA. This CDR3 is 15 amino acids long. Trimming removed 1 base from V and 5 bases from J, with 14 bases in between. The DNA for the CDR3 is TGTGCCAGCAGCTTAGGAGTCCACAACGGGGAGACCCAGTACTTC. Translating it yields CASSLGVHNGETQYF. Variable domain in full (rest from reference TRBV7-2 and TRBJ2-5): GAGVSQSPSNKVTEKGKDVELRCDPISGHTALYWYRQSLGQGLEFLIYFQGNSAPDKSGLPSDRFSAERTGGSVSTLTIQRTQQEDSAVYLCASSLGVHNGETQYFGPGTRLLVL.

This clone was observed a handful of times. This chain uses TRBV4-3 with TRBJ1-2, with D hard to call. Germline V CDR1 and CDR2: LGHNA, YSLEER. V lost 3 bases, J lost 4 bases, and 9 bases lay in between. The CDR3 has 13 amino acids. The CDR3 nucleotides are TGCGCCAGCAGCCACGCCGGAGTCTATGGCTACACCTTC. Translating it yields CASSHAGVYGYTF.

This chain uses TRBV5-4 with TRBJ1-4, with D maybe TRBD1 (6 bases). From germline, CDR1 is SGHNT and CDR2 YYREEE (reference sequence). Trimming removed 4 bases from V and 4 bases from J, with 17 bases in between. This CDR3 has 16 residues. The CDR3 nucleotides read TGTGCCAGCAGCCCAGAATTACAGGGCGTTAATGAAAAACTGTTTTTT. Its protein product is CASSPELQGVNEKLFF.

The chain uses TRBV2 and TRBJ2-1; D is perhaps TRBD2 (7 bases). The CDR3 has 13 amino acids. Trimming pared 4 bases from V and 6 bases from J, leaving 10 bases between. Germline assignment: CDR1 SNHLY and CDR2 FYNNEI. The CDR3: CASSAGGRNEQFF. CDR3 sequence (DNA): TGTGCCAGCAGTGCCGGGGGGCGCAATGAGCAGTTCTTC.

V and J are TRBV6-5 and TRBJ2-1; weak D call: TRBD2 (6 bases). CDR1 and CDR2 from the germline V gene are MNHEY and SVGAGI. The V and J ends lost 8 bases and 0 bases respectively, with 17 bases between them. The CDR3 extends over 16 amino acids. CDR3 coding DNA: TGTGCCAGCTGTTCTAGCGAAGGATCCTCCTACAATGAGCAGTTCTTC. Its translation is CASCSSEGSSYNEQFF.

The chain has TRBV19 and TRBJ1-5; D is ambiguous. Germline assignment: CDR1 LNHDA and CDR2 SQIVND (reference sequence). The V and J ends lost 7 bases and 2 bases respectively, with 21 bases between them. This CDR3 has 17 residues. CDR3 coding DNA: TGTGCCAGTAACAAACCCCCCGGAGGACTTGGCAATCAGCCCCAGCATTTT. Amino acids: CASNKPPGGLGNQPQHF.

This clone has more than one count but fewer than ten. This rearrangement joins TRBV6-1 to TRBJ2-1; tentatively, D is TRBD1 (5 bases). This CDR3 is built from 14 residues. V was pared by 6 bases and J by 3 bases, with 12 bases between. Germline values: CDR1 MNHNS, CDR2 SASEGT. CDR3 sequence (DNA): TGTGCCAGCAGCTATTATAGGGGCTACAATGAGCAGTTCTTC. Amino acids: CASSYYRGYNEQFF.

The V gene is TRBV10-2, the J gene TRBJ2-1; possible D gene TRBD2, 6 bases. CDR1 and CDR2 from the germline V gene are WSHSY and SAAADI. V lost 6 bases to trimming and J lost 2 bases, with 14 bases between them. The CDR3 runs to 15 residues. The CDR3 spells CASRGLVQTYNEQFF. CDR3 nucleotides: TGCGCCAGCAGGGGACTGGTCCAAACCTACAATGAGCAGTTCTTC.

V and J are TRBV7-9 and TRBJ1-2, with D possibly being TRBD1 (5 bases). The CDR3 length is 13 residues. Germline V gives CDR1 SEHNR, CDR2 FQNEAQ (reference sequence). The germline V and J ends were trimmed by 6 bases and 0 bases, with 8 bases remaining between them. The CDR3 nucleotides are TGTGCCAGCAGTCAGGGCGCTAACTATGGCTACACCTTC. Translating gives CASSQGANYGYTF. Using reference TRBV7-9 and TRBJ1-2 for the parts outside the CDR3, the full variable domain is DTGVSQNPRHKITKRGQNVTFRCDPISEHNRLYWYRQTLGQGPEFLTYFQNEAQLEKSRLLSDRFSAERPKGSFSTLEIQRTEQGDSAMYLCASSQGANYGYTFGSGTRLTVV.

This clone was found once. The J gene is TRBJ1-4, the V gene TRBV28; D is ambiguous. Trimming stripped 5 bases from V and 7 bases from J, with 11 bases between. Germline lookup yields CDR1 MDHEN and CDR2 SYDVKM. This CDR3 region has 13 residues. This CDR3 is CASSPPGGEKLFF. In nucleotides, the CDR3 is TGTGCCAGCAGTCCCCCTGGCGGTGAAAAACTGTTTTTT.